A selection of T cell receptor beta chains follows, all from one sample in a study of T cell responses to AZD1222 COVID-19 vaccine. Sequenced by immunoSEQ multiplex PCR; TCRdb stores in-frame clones only, minus some. This table has 100,000 to 150,000 clones, approximately 86% appearing once. Sequencing used peripheral blood, obtained on day 0 of AZD1222 vaccination. These receptors were collected from an adult in good health. The CDR3 runs from the conserved cysteine through the conserved F or W. A D gene is named only where the DNA matches it firmly. Size is stated for part of the rows, as once, few or many counts, or as a class when the clone is expanded.

v_call	j_call	d_call	clone_size	cdr3_aa	cdr3_nt
TRBV6-5	TRBJ2-7	-	-	CASSSNTGYEQYF	TGTGCCAGCAGTTCCAATACAGGGTACGAGCAGTACTTC
TRBV3-1/TRBV3-2	TRBJ1-6	-	once	CASSQVLSHGPLHF	TGTGCCAGCAGCCAAGTTTTGTCCCATGGTCCCCTCCACTTT
TRBV4-3	TRBJ1-3	-	-	CASSQDMGIGNTIYF	TGCGCCAGCAGCCAAGATATGGGGATTGGAAACACCATATATTTT
TRBV7-9	TRBJ1-3	-	-	CASTQAAGRNTIYF	TGTGCCAGCACCCAAGCGGCAGGGAGGAACACCATATATTTT
TRBV6-5	TRBJ1-2	TRBD1	-	CASRRDRGFGYGYTF	TGTGCCAGCAGGAGGGACAGGGGTTTCGGCTATGGCTACACCTTC
TRBV2	TRBJ1-1	-	-	CASTEGPENTEAFF	TGTGCCAGCACGGAGGGGCCTGAAAACACTGAAGCTTTCTTT
TRBV6-6	TRBJ1-1	-	-	CASSPGRNTEAFF	TGTGCCAGCAGCCCCGGGAGGAACACTGAAGCTTTCTTT
TRBV21-1	TRBJ1-2	-	-	CASTRDRGRGYGYTF	TGTGCCAGCACCCGGGACAGGGGAAGAGGGTATGGCTACACCTTC
TRBV2	TRBJ2-1	-	once	CASRRDARNEQFF	TGTGCCAGCAGGAGGGATGCGAGAAATGAGCAGTTCTTC
TRBV27	TRBJ2-2	-	-	CASSLAGLNTGELFF	TGTGCCAGCAGTTTAGCGGGCCTGAACACCGGGGAGCTGTTTTTT
TRBV30	TRBJ1-4	-	few	CAWSLGTSNEKLFF	TGTGCCTGGAGTCTCGGGACCTCAAATGAAAAACTGTTTTTT
TRBV29-1	TRBJ2-3	-	-	CSVASDLSTDTQYF	TGCAGCGTTGCTTCGGATCTCAGCACAGATACGCAGTATTTT
TRBV19	TRBJ1-4	TRBD1	-	CASINTGTGQRKLFF	TGTGCCAGTATCAACACCGGGACAGGGCAAAGAAAACTGTTTTTT